One sample yielded the 17 T cell receptor beta chains listed below, sequenced in a study of cytomegalovirus exposure and HLA in healthy donors. Profiled with immunoSEQ multiplex PCR; TCRdb holds only in-frame clones, not every one. This table has tens of thousands of clones, over 90% appearing once. Sample: PBMCs. The receptors were gathered from a woman between 18 and 29 years old in good health and CMV-seronegative.

The chain has TRBV27 and TRBJ2-1; 8 bases are shared with TRBD2. With V trimmed by 3 bases and J by 0 bases, 4 bases remained unmatched. The V gene's germline CDR1 is MNHEY and CDR2 SMNVEV (reference sequence). The CDR3 spans 16 residues. The DNA for the CDR3 is TGTGCCAGCAGTTTCGCGGGAGGAAGCTCCTACAATGAGCAGTTCTTC. Its protein is CASSFAGGSSYNEQFF.

This clone was seen once. The chain uses TRBV7-2 and TRBJ2-7, with 11 bases identical to TRBD2. The V gene end was trimmed by 1 base and the J gene end by 0 bases; junction bases not matched to a gene: 5. The CDR3 runs 17 residues. Germline V gene lookup returns CDR1 SGHTA and CDR2 FQGNSA. CDR3 DNA sequence: TGTGCCAGCAGCTTAGAACTAGCGGGGGCCCGCTCCTACGAGCAGTACTTC. Protein sequence: CASSLELAGARSYEQYF. Supplemented by reference TRBV7-2 and TRBJ2-7, the full variable domain reads GAGVSQSPSNKVTEKGKDVELRCDPISGHTALYWYRQSLGQGLEFLIYFQGNSAPDKSGLPSDRFSAERTGGSVSTLTIQRTQQEDSAVYLCASSLELAGARSYEQYFGPGTRLTVT.

J is TRBJ2-2 and V is TRBV7-2, with 13 bases lining up with TRBD2. In germline, CDR1 is SGHTA, CDR2 FQGNSA. J was trimmed by 2 bases and V by 5 bases; bases with no gene match: 8. The CDR3 is 18 residues long. Here the CDR3 reads CASSGRLAGGPNTGELFF. Here the CDR3 DNA reads TGTGCCAGCAGCGGCCGACTAGCGGGGGGCCCAAACACCGGGGAGCTGTTTTTT.

The chain uses TRBV7-6 and TRBJ1-4; D call uncertain. Germline V gives CDR1 SGHVS, CDR2 FNYEAQ. The CDR3 extends over 13 amino acids. Deletions cut 5 bases from V and 6 bases from J, with 10 bases between. CDR3 residues: CASSAGVDEKLFF. CDR3 sequence (DNA): TGTGCCAGCAGCGCCGGGGTTGATGAAAAACTGTTTTTT.

The rearrangement joins TRBV11-2 to TRBJ1-4; D uncertain. V was pared by 3 bases and J by 7 bases, with 3 bases between. The CDR3 covers 11 residues. The germline V gene has CDR1 SGHAT and CDR2 FQNNGV. This chain's CDR3 is CASSFGEKLFF. DNA for the CDR3: TGTGCCAGCAGCTTCGGTGAAAAACTGTTTTTT. Full variable domain (missing parts from reference TRBV11-2 and TRBJ1-4): EAGVAQSPRYKIIEKRQSVAFWCNPISGHATLYWYQQILGQGPKLLIQFQNNGVVDDSQLPKDRFSAERLKGVDSTLKIQPAKLEDSAVYLCASSFGEKLFFGSGTQLSVL.

The chain joins TRBV7-9 to TRBJ2-7, with 8 bases matching TRBD1. V dropped 8 bases and J dropped 3; count of bases not matched to a gene: 18. The CDR3 covers 17 residues. In germline, CDR1 is SEHNR, CDR2 FQNEAQ (reference sequence). CDR3 sequence reads: CASLYADAGTGLYEQYF. The DNA of the CDR3 is TGTGCCAGCCTCTACGCCGACGCCGGGACAGGACTCTACGAGCAGTACTTC.

The gene calls are TRBV19 and TRBJ2-2, with TRBD2 as a possible D gene (5 bases). CDR3 length: 16 residues. Trimming left V 6 bases short and J 2 bases short, with 16 bases between. Germline loops: CDR1 LNHDA, CDR2 SQIVND (reference sequence). The CDR3 nucleotides read TGTGCCAGTAGATATTACGGACGGGAAAACACCGGGGAGCTGTTTTTT. Its translation: CASRYYGRENTGELFF.

The gene calls are TRBV19 and TRBJ2-5; the D gene is possibly TRBD2 (5 bases). Looked up from germline, CDR1 is LNHDA and CDR2 is SQIVND (reference sequence). The CDR3 consists of 13 residues. V was cut by 4 bases and J by 5 bases, with 11 bases left in between. The CDR3 sequence: CASSNWRGETQYF. The DNA for the CDR3 is TGTGCCAGTAGTAATTGGAGAGGGGAGACCCAGTACTTC.

The chain carries TRBV18 and TRBJ1-4; no clear D gene. This CDR3 contains 17 residues. Trimming shortened V by 5 bases and J by 4 bases, and 20 bases separated the two germline ends. Germline V lookup: CDR1 KGHSH, CDR2 LQKENI. The CDR3: CASSLRPPAGFNEKLFF. CDR3 in DNA: TGTGCCAGCTCATTACGGCCGCCGGCAGGCTTTAATGAAAAACTGTTTTTT.

The chain carries TRBV6-1 and TRBJ1-2, with a weak D call TRBD1 (5 bases). V dropped 7 bases and J dropped 9 bases, with 21 bases sitting between them. This CDR3 has 14 amino acids. The germline V gene encodes CDR1 MNHNS and CDR2 SASEGT. CDR3 residues: CASMTGIRGGSYTF. The DNA of the CDR3 is TGTGCCAGCATGACCGGAATTCGGGGGGGTAGCTACACCTTC.

The J gene is TRBJ2-7, the V gene TRBV5-5, with 8 bases fitting TRBD1. V shed 5 bases and J 2 bases; nucleotides not matched to a gene: 12. The CDR3 totals 16 residues. Per germline, CDR1 SGHKS and CDR2 YYEKEE (reference sequence). CDR3: CASRIGTGLPTYEQYF. The CDR3 region has the DNA TGTGCCAGCAGGATTGGGACAGGCCTCCCTACCTACGAGCAGTACTTC.

The chain employs TRBV27 and TRBJ2-1; no clear D gene. The V and J ends lost 6 bases and 0 bases respectively, with 6 bases between them. The CDR3 is made up of 13 amino acids. From germline, CDR1 is MNHEY and CDR2 SMNVEV (reference sequence). DNA for the CDR3: TGTGCCAGCAGAACCAGCTCCTACAATGAGCAGTTCTTC. As protein: CASRTSSYNEQFF.

The CDR3 nucleotides are TGTGCCAGCAGCTTTAGGAGGACTGAAGCTTTCTTT. Residues: CASSFRRTEAFF. This chain links TRBV7-9 with TRBJ1-1; D call uncertain. Trimming removed 3 bases at V and 5 bases at J, with 7 bases between. The CDR3 length is 12 residues. The V gene's germline CDR1 is SEHNR and CDR2 FQNEAQ (reference sequence).

This clone has just a few counts. The genes are TRBV5-1 and TRBJ2-1, with 12 bases lining up with TRBD2. Germline assignment: CDR1 SGHRS and CDR2 YFSETQ. J gave up 12 bases and V 4 bases, and 8 bases lay outside the gene matches. This CDR3 region has 14 residues. CDR3 sequence: CASSPDGGLAGQFF. Written as DNA, the CDR3 is TGCGCCAGCAGCCCCGACGGGGGACTAGCGGGGCAGTTCTTC.

The chain uses TRBV25-1 and TRBJ2-2; TRBD1 agrees at 7 bases. This CDR3 contains 15 residues. Looked up from germline, CDR1 is MGHDK and CDR2 is SYGVNS. After removal of 7 bases from V and 4 bases from J, the junction contained 9 bases not matched to a gene. This CDR3 reads CASKTGESSTGELFF. CDR3 in DNA: TGTGCCAGCAAAACAGGGGAATCGAGCACCGGGGAGCTGTTTTTT.

The CDR3 here is CASSVDGFNQPQHF. Here the CDR3 DNA reads TGCGCCAGCAGCGTGGACGGGTTCAATCAGCCCCAGCATTTT. The chain uses TRBV5-1 and TRBJ1-5; D is undetermined. This CDR3 has 14 residues. Germline CDR1 reads SGHRS; CDR2 reads YFSETQ. V lost 4 bases and J 3 bases, leaving 11 bases between the germline ends.

The chain combines TRBV6-1 with TRBJ2-7, with TRBD2 as a possible D gene (5 bases). CDR1 is MNHNS and CDR2 is SASEGT in the germline V gene. This CDR3 spans 13 amino acids. The V end was cut by 2 bases, the J end by 3 bases, with 8 bases between. CDR3 nucleotide sequence: TGTGCCAGCAGTGAACAGAGGGACTACGAGCAGTACGTC. Its translation is CASSEQRDYEQYV.